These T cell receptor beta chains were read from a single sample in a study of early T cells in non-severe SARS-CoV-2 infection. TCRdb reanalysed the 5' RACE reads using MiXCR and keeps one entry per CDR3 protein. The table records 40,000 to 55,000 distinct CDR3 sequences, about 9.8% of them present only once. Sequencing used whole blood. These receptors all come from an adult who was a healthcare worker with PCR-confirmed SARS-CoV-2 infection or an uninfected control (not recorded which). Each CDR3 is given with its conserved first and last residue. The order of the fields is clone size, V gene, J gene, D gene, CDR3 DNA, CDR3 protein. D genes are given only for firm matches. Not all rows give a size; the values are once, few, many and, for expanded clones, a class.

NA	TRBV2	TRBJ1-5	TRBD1	TGTGCCAGCAGTGTGGACAGGTTAAGCAATCAGCCCCAGCATTTT	CASSVDRLSNQPQHF
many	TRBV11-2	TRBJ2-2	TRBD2	TGTGCCAGCAGCCGGACTAGAGGGACCGGGGAGCTGTTTTTT	CASSRTRGTGELFF
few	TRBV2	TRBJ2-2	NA	TGTGCCAGCAGAGGGGTTCTGAACACCGGGGAGCTGTTTTTT	CASRGVLNTGELFF
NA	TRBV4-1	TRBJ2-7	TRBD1	TGCGCCAGCAGCCTCCCCCGGACAGGGGATTTCGGCGAGCAGTACTTC	CASSLPRTGDFGEQYF
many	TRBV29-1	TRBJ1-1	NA	TGCAGCGTTAACCAGGGGATATTGAACACTGAAGCTTTCTTT	CSVNQGILNTEAFF
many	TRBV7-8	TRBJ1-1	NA	TGTGCCAGCAGCCCTCCGACAGAGAACACTGAAGCTTTCTTT	CASSPPTENTEAFF
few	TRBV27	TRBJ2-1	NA	TGTGCCAGCAGTTCCGGGGGTGGACCGAGCTCCTACAATGAGCAGTTCTTC	CASSSGGGPSSYNEQFF
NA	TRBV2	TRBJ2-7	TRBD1	TGTGCCAGCACTAAGGACAGGGCCCTGGGTTACGAGCAGTACTTC	CASTKDRALGYEQYF
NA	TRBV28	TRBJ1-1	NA	TGTGCCAGCAGCACCCACGCAGGGGAGGGGACTGAAGCTTTCTTT	CASSTHAGEGTEAFF
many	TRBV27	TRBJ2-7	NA	TGTGCCAGCAGTTCGGTGGACGAGCAGTACTTC	CASSSVDEQYF
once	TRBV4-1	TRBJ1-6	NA	TGCGCCAGCAGCCAAGAATCACTCTCGGGGAGAAATTCACCCCTCCACTTT	CASSQESLSGRNSPLHF